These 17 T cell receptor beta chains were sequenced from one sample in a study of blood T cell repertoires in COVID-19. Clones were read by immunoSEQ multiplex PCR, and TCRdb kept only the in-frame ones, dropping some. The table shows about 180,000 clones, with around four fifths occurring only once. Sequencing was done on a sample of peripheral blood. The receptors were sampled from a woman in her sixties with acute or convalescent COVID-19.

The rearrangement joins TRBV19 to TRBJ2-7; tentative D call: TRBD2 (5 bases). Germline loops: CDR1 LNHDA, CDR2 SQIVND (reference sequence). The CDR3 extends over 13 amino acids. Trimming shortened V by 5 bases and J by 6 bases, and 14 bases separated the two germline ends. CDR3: CASSAWGEGEQYF. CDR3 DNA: TGTGCCAGTAGTGCCTGGGGAGAGGGCGAGCAGTACTTC.

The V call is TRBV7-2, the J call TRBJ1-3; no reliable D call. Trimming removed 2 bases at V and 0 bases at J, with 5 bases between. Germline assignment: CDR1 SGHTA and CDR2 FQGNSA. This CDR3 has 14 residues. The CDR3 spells CASSLTSSGNTIYF. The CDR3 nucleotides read TGTGCCAGCAGCTTAACGAGCTCTGGAAACACCATATATTTT.

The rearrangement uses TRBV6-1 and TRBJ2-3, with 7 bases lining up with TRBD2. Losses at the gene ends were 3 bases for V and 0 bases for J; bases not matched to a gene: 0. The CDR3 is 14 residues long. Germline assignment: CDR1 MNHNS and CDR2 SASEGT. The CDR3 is CASSETSSTDTQYF. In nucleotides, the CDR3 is TGTGCCAGCAGTGAGACTAGCAGCACAGATACGCAGTATTTT.

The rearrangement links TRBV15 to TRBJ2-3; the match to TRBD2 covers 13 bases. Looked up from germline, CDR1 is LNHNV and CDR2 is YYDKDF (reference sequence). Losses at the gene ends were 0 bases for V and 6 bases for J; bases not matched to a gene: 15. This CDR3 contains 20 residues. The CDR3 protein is CATSRDLGTSGERVSDTQYF. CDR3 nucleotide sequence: TGTGCCACCAGCAGAGATCTCGGGACTAGCGGGGAGAGAGTTTCCGATACGCAGTATTTT.

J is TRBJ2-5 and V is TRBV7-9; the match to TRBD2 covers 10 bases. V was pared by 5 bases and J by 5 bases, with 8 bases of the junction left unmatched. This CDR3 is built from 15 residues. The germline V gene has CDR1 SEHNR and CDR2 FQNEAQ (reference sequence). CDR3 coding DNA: TGTGCCAGCAGCCGATCTAGCGGGGGTACGGAGACCCAGTACTTC. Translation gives CASSRSSGGTETQYF.

The CDR3: CSVVKGFTGEQYF. For the CDR3, the DNA is TGCAGCGTTGTTAAGGGCTTTACGGGGGAGCAGTACTTC. The gene calls are TRBV29-1 and TRBJ2-7; D is perhaps TRBD2 (5 bases). The germline gives CDR1 SQVTM, CDR2 ANQGSEA. CDR3 length: 13 amino acids. V gave up 4 bases and J gave up 7 bases, with 17 bases separating them.

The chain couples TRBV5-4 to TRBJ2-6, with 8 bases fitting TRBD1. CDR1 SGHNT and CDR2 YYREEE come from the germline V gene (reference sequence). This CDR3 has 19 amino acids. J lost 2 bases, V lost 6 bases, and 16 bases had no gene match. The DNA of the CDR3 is TGTGCCAGCAACCACGTGTTGGGCAGGGGGCTGGCTGGGGCCAACGTCCTGACTTTC. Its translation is CASNHVLGRGLAGANVLTF.

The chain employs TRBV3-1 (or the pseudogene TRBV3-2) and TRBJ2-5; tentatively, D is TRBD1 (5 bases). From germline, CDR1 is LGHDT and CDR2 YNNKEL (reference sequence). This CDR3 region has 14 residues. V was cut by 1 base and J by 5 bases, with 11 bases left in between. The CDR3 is CASSQVAGRETQYF. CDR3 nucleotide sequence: TGTGCCAGCAGCCAAGTGGCAGGGCGGGAGACCCAGTACTTC.

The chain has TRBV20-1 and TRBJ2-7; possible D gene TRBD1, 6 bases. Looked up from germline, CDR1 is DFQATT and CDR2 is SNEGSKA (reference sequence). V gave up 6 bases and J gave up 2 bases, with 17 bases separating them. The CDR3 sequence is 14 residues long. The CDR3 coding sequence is TGCAGTGCCAGTAAGGGGGTAGTCCCCTACGAGCAGTACTTC. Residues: CSASKGVVPYEQYF.

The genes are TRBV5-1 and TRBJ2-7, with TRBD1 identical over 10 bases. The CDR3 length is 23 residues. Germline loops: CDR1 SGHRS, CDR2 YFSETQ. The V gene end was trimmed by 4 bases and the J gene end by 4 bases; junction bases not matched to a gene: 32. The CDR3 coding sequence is TGCGCCAGCAGCCCGCGCCATAGCTTGATCAACGGGACAGGGGCCCCCAAGGGATACGAGCAGTACTTC. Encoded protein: CASSPRHSLINGTGAPKGYEQYF.

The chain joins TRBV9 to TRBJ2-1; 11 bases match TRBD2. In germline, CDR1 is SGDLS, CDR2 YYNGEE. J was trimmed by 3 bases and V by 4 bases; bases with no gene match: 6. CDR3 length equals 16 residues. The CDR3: CASSTSGLAGYNEQFF. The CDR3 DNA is TGTGCCAGCAGCACTTCAGGACTAGCGGGCTACAATGAGCAGTTCTTC.

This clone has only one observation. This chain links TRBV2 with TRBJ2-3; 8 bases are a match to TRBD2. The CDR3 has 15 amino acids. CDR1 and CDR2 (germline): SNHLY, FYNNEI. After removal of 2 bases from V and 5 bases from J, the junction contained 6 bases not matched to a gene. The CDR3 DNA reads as TGTGCCAGCAGTGAAATGGCGGGGGGAAGAGATACGCAGTATTTT. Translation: CASSEMAGGRDTQYF.

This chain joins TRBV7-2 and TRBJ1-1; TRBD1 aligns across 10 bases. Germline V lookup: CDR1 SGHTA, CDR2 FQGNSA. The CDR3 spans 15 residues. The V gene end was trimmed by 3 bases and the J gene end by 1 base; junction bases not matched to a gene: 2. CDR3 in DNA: TGTGCCAGCAGCTTCCGACAGGGGGCGAACACTGAAGCTTTCTTT. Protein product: CASSFRQGANTEAFF.

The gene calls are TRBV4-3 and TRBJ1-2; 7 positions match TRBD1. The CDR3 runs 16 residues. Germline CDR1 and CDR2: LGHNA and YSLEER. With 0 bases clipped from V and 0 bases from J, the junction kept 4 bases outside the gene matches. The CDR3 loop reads CASSQDTGTANYGYTF. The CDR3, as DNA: TGCGCCAGCAGCCAAGATACGGGGACAGCTAACTATGGCTACACCTTC.

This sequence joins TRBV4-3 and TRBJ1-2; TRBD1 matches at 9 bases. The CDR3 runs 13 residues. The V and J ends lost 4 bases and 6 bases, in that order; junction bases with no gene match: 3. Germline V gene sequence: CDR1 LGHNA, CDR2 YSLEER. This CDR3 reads CASSPRTGDGYTF. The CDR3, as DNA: TGCGCCAGCAGCCCCAGGACAGGGGATGGCTACACCTTC.

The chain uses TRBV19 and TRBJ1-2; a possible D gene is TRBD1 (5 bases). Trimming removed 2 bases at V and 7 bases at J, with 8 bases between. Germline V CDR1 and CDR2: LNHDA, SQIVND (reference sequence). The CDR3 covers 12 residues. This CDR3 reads CASSILGAGYTF. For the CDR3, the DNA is TGTGCCAGTAGTATACTAGGGGCTGGCTACACCTTC.

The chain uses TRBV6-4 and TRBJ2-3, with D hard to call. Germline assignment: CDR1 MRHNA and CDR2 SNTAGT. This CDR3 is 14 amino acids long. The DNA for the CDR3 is TGTGCAACCCGAGAGGTTTTGACCGGAGATACGCAGTATTTT. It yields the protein CATREVLTGDTQYF.